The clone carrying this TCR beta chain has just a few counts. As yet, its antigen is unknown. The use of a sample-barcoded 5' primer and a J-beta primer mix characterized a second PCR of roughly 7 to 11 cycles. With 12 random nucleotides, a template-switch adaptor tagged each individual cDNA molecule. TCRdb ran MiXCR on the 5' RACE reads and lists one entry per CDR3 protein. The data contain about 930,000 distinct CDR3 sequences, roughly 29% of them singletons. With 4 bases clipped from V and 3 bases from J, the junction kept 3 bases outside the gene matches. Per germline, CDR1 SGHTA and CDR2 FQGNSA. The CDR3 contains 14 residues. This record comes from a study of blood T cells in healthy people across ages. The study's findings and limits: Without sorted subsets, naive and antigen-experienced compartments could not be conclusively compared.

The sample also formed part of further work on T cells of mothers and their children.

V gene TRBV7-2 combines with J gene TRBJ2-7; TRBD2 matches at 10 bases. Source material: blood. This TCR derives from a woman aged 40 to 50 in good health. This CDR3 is CASSWGTSDYEQYF. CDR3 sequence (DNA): TGTGCCAGCAGCTGGGGGACTAGCGACTACGAGCAGTACTTC.